The 14 T cell receptor beta chains below come from one sample, sequenced in a study of T-cell reconstitution after alpha-beta-depleted transplantation in children. The library targeted TCRbeta and was prepared with unique molecular identifiers. Each CDR3 protein gets one entry after TCRdb re-called the PCR reads with MiXCR. In the table there are 200,000 to 300,000 distinct CDR3 sequences, around 12% of which are singletons. This material consisted of PBMCs from the stem cell graft donor, taken from the stem cell graft. Receptors were obtained from a human donor who donated a stem cell graft to a child with acute lymphoblastic leukemia.

This clonotype occurred many times. The V and J genes are TRBV6-2 or TRBV6-3 and TRBJ2-2; D call uncertain. The V end was cut by 0 bases, the J end by 8 bases, with 10 bases between. This CDR3 is 14 amino acids long. CDR1 is MNHEY, CDR2 SVGEGT, per germline. This CDR3 is CASSYSVSLGELFF. CDR3 coding DNA: TGTGCCAGCAGTTACTCGGTATCCCTGGGGGAGCTGTTTTTT.

This clonotype was picked up many times. J is TRBJ2-1 and V is TRBV9; no clear D gene. V was trimmed by 0 bases and J by 4 bases, leaving 5 bases between them. The CDR3 runs to 13 residues. Germline lookup yields CDR1 SGDLS and CDR2 YYNGEE. CDR3 sequence reads: CASSVEQYNEQFF. For the CDR3, the DNA is TGTGCCAGCAGCGTAGAGCAGTACAATGAGCAGTTCTTC.

This clonotype was counted ten times or more. The chain carries TRBV7-2 and TRBJ2-7, with 8 bases identical to TRBD2. Germline V gene data show CDR1 as SGHTA and CDR2 as FQGNSA. This CDR3 is built from 14 residues. The V and J ends lost 3 bases and 3 bases, in that order; junction bases with no gene match: 4. The CDR3 is CASSFEAGDYEQYF. CDR3 nucleotide sequence: TGTGCCAGCAGCTTCGAAGCGGGAGACTACGAGCAGTACTTC. The full variable domain, rest sourced from reference TRBV7-2 and TRBJ2-7, is GAGVSQSPSNKVTEKGKDVELRCDPISGHTALYWYRQSLGQGLEFLIYFQGNSAPDKSGLPSDRFSAERTGGSVSTLTIQRTQQEDSAVYLCASSFEAGDYEQYFGPGTRLTVT.

This clonotype was recorded at least ten times. V is TRBV9 and J is TRBJ2-1; 11 bases map to TRBD2. Germline CDR1 and CDR2: SGDLS and YYNGEE. This CDR3 spans 16 amino acids. Germline trimming cut 4 bases from V and 6 bases from J; bases unmatched to any gene: 9. The CDR3 protein is CASSPPTSGAPNEQFF. The CDR3 coding sequence is TGTGCCAGCAGCCCTCCGACTAGCGGGGCCCCCAATGAGCAGTTCTTC.

The chain has TRBV20-1 and TRBJ1-2; D possibly corresponds to TRBD1 (6 bases). V was clipped by 2 bases and J by 2 bases, with 9 bases between them. This CDR3 is 13 amino acids long. CDR1 DFQATT and CDR2 SNEGSKA come from the germline V gene (reference sequence). CDR3 protein: CSARQGLNYGYTF. CDR3 coding DNA: TGCAGTGCTAGACAGGGGCTGAACTATGGCTACACCTTC.

The table lists this clonotype with many counts. J is TRBJ2-5 and V is TRBV9, with 10 bases aligning to TRBD2. The CDR3 is 18 amino acids. Germline-derived CDR1 and CDR2 are SGDLS and YYNGEE. The V gene end was trimmed by 0 bases and the J gene end by 10 bases; junction bases not matched to a gene: 18. The CDR3 here is CASSVGAGGPGGSGIQYF. CDR3 DNA sequence: TGTGCCAGCAGCGTAGGAGCGGGAGGGCCCGGGGGGAGTGGTATCCAGTACTTC.

As for this clonotype: This may arise from a read error, as a much more abundant clone is one base away. V gene TRBV20-1 combines with J gene TRBJ2-1, with TRBD2 as a possible D gene (5 bases). This CDR3 comprises 13 residues. Germline V gene sequence: CDR1 DFQATT, CDR2 SNEGSKA (reference sequence). CDR3 nucleotides: TGCAGTTCTAGAGATCTGGGAGCGTATGAGCAGTTCTTC. It codes for CSSRDLGAYEQFF.

The rearrangement uses TRBV3-1 and TRBJ2-1, with 9 bases fitting TRBD2. Germline V lookup: CDR1 LGHDT, CDR2 YNNKEL (reference sequence). The CDR3 sequence is 17 residues long. V shed 10 bases, J shed 5 bases, and the junction held 18 bases outside the gene matches. CDR3 sequence: CATCQRAGTSFDNEQFF. The CDR3 bases are TGTGCCACCTGCCAGAGGGCCGGGACTAGCTTCGACAATGAGCAGTTCTTC.

This clonotype came up many times. The rearrangement joins TRBV4-2 to TRBJ2-7, with D perhaps matching TRBD1 or TRBD2 (5 bases each). Looked up from germline, CDR1 is LGHNA and CDR2 is YNFKEQ. This CDR3 is 13 amino acids long. The V end lost 2 bases, the J end lost 7 bases, and 12 bases lay between the germline ends. CDR3 nucleotides: TGTGCCAGCAGCCAACCTAGGGGAGAGGAGCAGTACTTC. Residues: CASSQPRGEEQYF.

Ten or more counts support this clonotype. The V call is TRBV5-1, the J call TRBJ1-3; 9 bases are shared with TRBD1. This CDR3 has 15 amino acids. V shed 4 bases and J 2 bases; nucleotides not matched to a gene: 4. Looked up from germline, CDR1 is SGHRS and CDR2 is YFSETQ. This CDR3 is CASSQGQGPGNTIYF. The DNA of the CDR3 is TGCGCCAGCAGCCAAGGACAGGGGCCTGGAAACACCATATATTTT.

The chain combines TRBV2 with TRBJ1-5, with TRBD1 identical over 7 bases. With 3 bases clipped from V and 2 bases from J, the junction kept 1 base outside the gene matches. This CDR3 is 14 amino acids long. Germline values: CDR1 SNHLY, CDR2 FYNNEI. The CDR3 protein is CASSDRGGNQPQHF. DNA of the CDR3: TGTGCCAGCAGTGACAGGGGGGGCAATCAGCCCCAGCATTTT.

Here the CDR3 reads CASSQGTVGLSGYTF. CDR3 nucleotide sequence: TGTGCCAGCAGCCAAGGGACAGTAGGCTTGAGTGGCTACACCTTC. The chain joins TRBV4-2 to TRBJ1-2; the D gene is possibly TRBD1 (6 bases). Trimming pared 1 base from V and 7 bases from J, leaving 16 bases between. This CDR3 region has 15 residues. Germline V gene data show CDR1 as LGHNA and CDR2 as YNFKEQ.

This clonotype has at least ten counts. The chain links TRBV11-1 to TRBJ1-1; possible D gene TRBD1, 6 bases. Germline assignment: CDR1 SGHAT and CDR2 FQDESV (reference sequence). This CDR3 comprises 17 residues. V was shortened by 5 bases and J by 1 base, with 20 bases between the two germline ends. CDR3 DNA sequence: TGTGCCAGCAGCGTTTGGGGCCTGGACAGCAAGAACACTGAAGCTTTCTTT. Its protein is CASSVWGLDSKNTEAFF.

This clonotype appeared many times. The chain couples TRBV27 to TRBJ1-5; 9 bases match TRBD1. The CDR3 is 14 residues long. The junction had 5 bases not matched to a gene; V was cut back by 3 bases and J by 8 bases. In germline, CDR1 is MNHEY, CDR2 SMNVEV (reference sequence). CDR3 coding DNA: TGTGCCAGCAGTTTGGGGACAGGGAAAGAGCCCCAGCATTTT. As protein: CASSLGTGKEPQHF.